The 5 T cell receptor beta chains listed next were all sequenced from one sample in a study of Graves' ophthalmopathy and Graves' hyperthyroidism. Amplified TCR beta CDR3 regions were obtained using RNA transcripts as template. First-round RT-PCR employed HTBI primers, with a second-round multiplex PCR after it. TCRdb reprocessed the multiplex PCR reads via MiXCR and lists one record per CDR3 protein. This table has about 590,000 distinct CDR3 sequences, approximately 35% appearing once. Sequenced: peripheral blood or thyroid tissue (not recorded which). The receptors derive from an adult man with Graves' hyperthyroidism.

This clonotype has more than one count but fewer than ten. The chain is built from TRBV2 and TRBJ1-4, with TRBD1 as a possible D gene (5 bases). Trimming stripped 5 bases from V and 3 bases from J, with 16 bases between. The CDR3 is 16 residues long. CDR1 SNHLY and CDR2 FYNNEI come from the germline V gene. CDR3 in DNA: TGTGCCAGCAGTCCCGGGGGAGGGGTACCTAATGAAAAACTGTTTTTT. Protein sequence: CASSPGGGVPNEKLFF.

This clonotype has a count of ten or more. V is TRBV2 and J is TRBJ1-5, with D uncertain. In germline, CDR1 is SNHLY, CDR2 FYNNEI. Trimming removed 4 bases at V and 0 bases at J, with 7 bases between. This CDR3 comprises 14 residues. The CDR3 DNA reads TGTGCCAGCAGTGCTGGAGTTAGCAATCAGCCCCAGCATTTT. Translating it yields CASSAGVSNQPQHF.

This clonotype was seen many times. The chain combines TRBV5-8 with TRBJ2-7; 8 bases align to TRBD1. The CDR3 covers 15 residues. Germline loops: CDR1 SGHTS, CDR2 YDEGEE. Trimming cost V 3 bases and J 1 base; bases outside gene matches: 6. CDR3 region: CASSSRDRLSYEQYF. Written as DNA, the CDR3 is TGTGCCAGCAGCTCACGGGACAGGCTTTCCTACGAGCAGTACTTC.

The CDR3 region has the DNA TGTGCCAGCAGCCCAAGCCACAATGAGCAGTTCTTC. Translating it yields CASSPSHNEQFF. This sequence joins TRBV7-9 and TRBJ2-1; D remains ambiguous. Trimming pared 5 bases from V and 5 bases from J, leaving 7 bases between. This CDR3 region has 12 residues. Germline assignment: CDR1 SEHNR and CDR2 FQNEAQ (reference sequence).

This clonotype was detected ten times or more. The genes are TRBV20-1 and TRBJ2-7; D is possibly TRBD1 (6 bases). The CDR3 loop spans 15 amino acids. Germline assignment: CDR1 DFQATT and CDR2 SNEGSKA (reference sequence). V lost 5 bases and J 2 bases, leaving 19 bases between the germline ends. Written as DNA, the CDR3 is TGCAGTGCTTCAATGGTTGACAGGACTGCCTACGAGCAGTACTTC. Amino acid sequence: CSASMVDRTAYEQYF.